This is a list of T cell receptor beta chains from one sample in a study of blood T cell repertoires in COVID-19. This table comes from immunoSEQ multiplex PCR, and its TCRdb copy is limited to in-frame clones, with some not included. Of about 260,000 clones in the sample, 80% to 85% are singletons; the top ten hold approximately 1.4%. Sequencing used peripheral blood. These receptors all come from a woman in her forties who had recovered from COVID-19. The CDR3 runs from the conserved cysteine through the conserved F or W. The order of the fields is V gene, J gene, D gene, clone size, CDR3 DNA, CDR3 protein. The D gene is left open where the match is weak. A clone size is listed for some rows: how often the clone was seen (once, few, many), or a class if it is expanded.

v_gene: TRBV7-2; j_gene: TRBJ2-3; d_gene: .; abundance: once; CDR3nt: TGTGCCTCGAAGCGGGCTGCCACAGATACGCAGTATTTT; CDR3aa: CASKRAATDTQYF
v_gene: TRBV5-1; j_gene: TRBJ2-1; d_gene: .; abundance: .; CDR3nt: TGCGCCAGCAGCTTGGGGACTATCTCCTACAATGAGCAGTTCTTC; CDR3aa: CASSLGTISYNEQFF
v_gene: TRBV5-1; j_gene: TRBJ2-7; d_gene: TRBD2; abundance: .; CDR3nt: TGCGCCACCCAGTGGACTAGCGGGAACTACGAGCAGTACTTC; CDR3aa: CATQWTSGNYEQYF
v_gene: TRBV28; j_gene: TRBJ1-2; d_gene: TRBD1; abundance: few; CDR3nt: TGTGCCAGCGAGACAGGGTTTTATGGCTACACCTTC; CDR3aa: CASETGFYGYTF
v_gene: TRBV2; j_gene: TRBJ2-1; d_gene: TRBD2; abundance: once; CDR3nt: TGTGCCAGCAGTGTAACGGGGGGGCTGGAGACTGAGCAGTTCTTC; CDR3aa: CASSVTGGLETEQFF
v_gene: TRBV15; j_gene: TRBJ1-1; d_gene: .; abundance: once; CDR3nt: TGTGCCACCTCAGGGGAACTACAGGGCGCGAACACTGAAGCTTTCTTT; CDR3aa: CATSGELQGANTEAFF
v_gene: TRBV6-1; j_gene: TRBJ1-6; d_gene: TRBD1; abundance: .; CDR3nt: TGTGCCAGCAGTGACAGGGGGCTTAATTCACCCCTCCACTTT; CDR3aa: CASSDRGLNSPLHF
v_gene: TRBV6-5; j_gene: TRBJ1-1; d_gene: .; abundance: .; CDR3nt: TGTGCCAGCAGGGCCACGTACACTGAAGCTTTCTTT; CDR3aa: CASRATYTEAFF
v_gene: TRBV11-2; j_gene: TRBJ2-5; d_gene: .; abundance: .; CDR3nt: TGTGCCAGCAGCATCGGACAGCAAGAGACCCAGTACTTC; CDR3aa: CASSIGQQETQYF
v_gene: TRBV30; j_gene: TRBJ1-5; d_gene: TRBD1; abundance: .; CDR3nt: TGTGCCTGGAGTACGGGACAGGGAGCTCTTGCCCAGCATTTT; CDR3aa: CAWSTGQGALAQHF
v_gene: TRBV11-3; j_gene: TRBJ2-1; d_gene: .; abundance: .; CDR3nt: TGTGCCAGCAGATCTCGTCCGGGACTCGACTCCTACAATGAGCAGTTCTTC; CDR3aa: CASRSRPGLDSYNEQFF
v_gene: TRBV6-5; j_gene: TRBJ2-5; d_gene: TRBD2; abundance: .; CDR3nt: TGTGCCAGCACGAGCGGGGGGGCCCGGGAGACCCAGTACTTC; CDR3aa: CASTSGGARETQYF
v_gene: TRBV3-1/TRBV3-2; j_gene: TRBJ1-5; d_gene: TRBD1; abundance: .; CDR3nt: TGTGCCAGCAGCCAACAACAGGGGGACCAGCCCCAGCATTTT; CDR3aa: CASSQQQGDQPQHF